A single sample is the source of the 30 T cell receptor beta chains below, sequenced in a study of immune heterogeneity within non-small cell lung tumors. Template input was genomic DNA from bulk tumor (around 600 ng per sample). Spaced far apart, several biopsies were taken from each primary tumor during surgery. Curative surgery was performed on patients who had untreated, newly diagnosed non-small cell lung cancer. The TCR beta CDR3 region was amplified by multiplex PCR employing 32 V and 13 J primers. TCRdb processed the multiplex PCR reads anew with MiXCR; each CDR3 protein has one entry. Of 7,500 to 10,000 distinct CDR3 sequences listed, roughly a third are singletons. Sequenced sample: lung tumor tissue. The source is a man in his 60s with non-small cell lung cancer.

This clonotype was counted ten times or more. The J gene is TRBJ2-2, the V gene TRBV20-1; D is uncertain. V was pared by 3 bases and J by 5 bases, with 19 bases between. The CDR3 covers 16 residues. Per the germline V gene, CDR1 is DFQATT and CDR2 is SNEGSKA (reference sequence). CDR3 nucleotide sequence: TGCAGTGCTAGTAGTGCCTTAGCACCAACGACCGGGGAGCTGTTTTTT. Translated, it gives CSASSALAPTTGELFF.

This clonotype was seen repeatedly, ten times or more. The V call is TRBV30, the J call TRBJ1-1; 9 bases align to TRBD1. This CDR3 region has 16 residues. CDR1 and CDR2 from the germline V gene are GTSNPN and SVGIG (reference sequence). V shed 3 bases and J 6 bases; nucleotides not matched to a gene: 14. The CDR3 region has the DNA TGTGCCTGGAGGATAACACGACAGGGGGTGTACCCTGAAGCTTTCTTT. It encodes CAWRITRQGVYPEAFF.

This clonotype occurred many times. V usage is TRBV6-1 and J usage is TRBJ2-7, with D possibly being TRBD2 (7 bases). Germline V gene sequence: CDR1 MNHNS, CDR2 SASEGT. The germline V and J ends were trimmed by 6 bases and 11 bases, with 23 bases remaining between them. The CDR3 covers 14 residues. CDR3 residues: CASSPQGSGGAKYF. DNA for the CDR3: TGTGCCAGCAGCCCTCAGGGGTCGGGGGGTGCAAAGTACTTC.

The chain carries TRBV6-1 and TRBJ2-7, with D hard to call. The CDR3 length is 15 residues. Trimming removed 6 bases from V and 2 bases from J, with 17 bases in between. Per the germline V gene, CDR1 is MNHNS and CDR2 is SASEGT. CDR3 sequence reads: CASRPDFRGTYEQYF. The CDR3 DNA sequence: TGTGCCAGCAGGCCAGACTTCCGTGGGACCTACGAGCAGTACTTC.

This clonotype was counted at least ten times. The rearrangement links TRBV15 to TRBJ1-1; D gene uncertain. V was shortened by 0 bases and J by 3 bases, with 11 bases between the two germline ends. The CDR3 is made up of 15 amino acids. Germline V gene sequence: CDR1 LNHNV, CDR2 YYDKDF (reference sequence). CDR3 sequence: CATSRDPGLDTEAFF. In DNA, the CDR3 is TGTGCCACCAGCAGAGATCCGGGGTTGGACACTGAAGCTTTCTTT.

Comment on this clonotype: The junction departs from germline at one end; a sequencing error may be responsible. The V gene is TRBV5-6, the J gene TRBJ1-2; 9 bases line up with TRBD1. The germline V gene has CDR1 SGHDT and CDR2 YYEEEE. The CDR3 length is 13 residues. This CDR3 is CVSGLGDREDYTF. The CDR3 DNA is TGTGTCAGCGGCTTGGGGGACAGGGAGGACTACACCTTC.

This clonotype is medium-sized (0.01 to 0.1%). V usage is TRBV6-2 or TRBV6-3 and J usage is TRBJ2-6, with TRBD1 matching 7 bases. V was clipped by 6 bases and J by 0 bases; unmatched bases: 8. Per germline, CDR1 MNHEY and CDR2 SVGEGT. The CDR3 has 17 amino acids. CDR3: CASRDRLGDSGANVLTF. The CDR3 nucleotides are TGTGCCAGCAGGGACAGGCTAGGGGACTCTGGGGCCAACGTCCTGACTTTC.

This clonotype is labeled medium-sized. The chain couples TRBV28 to TRBJ2-1; 7 nucleotides line up with TRBD2. Germline V gene lookup returns CDR1 MDHEN and CDR2 SYDVKM. The CDR3 loop spans 13 amino acids. J was trimmed by 7 bases and V by 1 base; bases with no gene match: 1. The CDR3 DNA follows: TGTGCCAGCAGTTTATTGGGGGGGAATGAGCAGTTCTTC. Translating it yields CASSLLGGNEQFF. Variable domain in full (rest from reference TRBV28 and TRBJ2-1): DVKVTQSSRYLVKRTGEKVFLECVQDMDHENMFWYRQDPGLGLRLIYFSYDVKMKEKGDIPEGYSVSREKKERFSLILESASTNQTSMYLCASSLLGGNEQFFGPGTRLTVL.

This clonotype appeared many times. V is TRBV5-5 and J is TRBJ1-2; D gene unclear. The CDR3 totals 12 residues. The V gene lost 0 bases and the J gene lost 12 bases, with 12 bases spanning the gap. In germline, CDR1 is SGHKS, CDR2 YYEKEE (reference sequence). The CDR3 sequence is CASSLGVSPDTF. The CDR3 DNA reads TGTGCCAGCAGCTTGGGCGTCAGCCCGGACACCTTC. Looking up the rest from reference TRBV5-5 and TRBJ1-2 gives the full variable domain: DAGVTQSPTHLIKTRGQQVTLRCSPISGHKSVSWYQQVLGQGPQFIFQYYEKEERGRGNFPDRFSARQFPNYSSELNVNALLLGDSALYLCASSLGVSPDTFGSGTRLTVV.

This clonotype was counted many times. The chain carries TRBV4-1 and TRBJ2-7, with D perhaps being TRBD1 or TRBD2 (5 bases each). CDR1 and CDR2 (germline): MGHRA, YSYEKL. V lost 2 bases, J lost 2 bases, and 19 bases lay in between. The CDR3 runs 17 residues. In nucleotides, the CDR3 is TGCGCCAGCAGCCAAAGGGTATCGGGGCACCAGCCCTACGAGCAGTACTTC. As protein: CASSQRVSGHQPYEQYF.

This clonotype was seen more than once but under ten times. A much larger clone differs from this one at a single base, so this may be a read error. The chain links TRBV19 to TRBJ2-7, with no clear D. The CDR3 covers 15 residues. Germline CDR1 reads LNHDA; CDR2 reads SQIVND (reference sequence). Trimming shortened V by 3 bases and J by 1 base, and 13 bases separated the two germline ends. CDR3 residues: CASSMVHQASYEQYF. CDR3 coding DNA: TGTGCCAGTAGTATGGTACACCAAGCTTCCTACGAGCAGTACTTC.

This clonotype ranks as medium-sized. The chain couples TRBV7-2 to TRBJ2-5, with no clear D. Per germline, CDR1 SGHTA and CDR2 FQGNSA. The CDR3 totals 11 residues. V was pared by 1 base and J by 5 bases, with 2 bases between. In DNA form, the CDR3 reads TGTGCCAGCAGCTTAGTGGAGACCCAGTACTTC. Translating it yields CASSLVETQYF.

This clonotype was detected ten times or more. The chain links TRBV20-1 to TRBJ1-1; D call uncertain. This CDR3 has 15 residues. The V end lost 3 bases, the J end lost 2 bases, and 16 bases lay between the germline ends. CDR1 and CDR2 from the germline V gene are DFQATT and SNEGSKA (reference sequence). The CDR3 is CSASVSGRRNTEAFF. The CDR3 DNA follows: TGCAGTGCTAGCGTGTCCGGCAGACGAAACACTGAAGCTTTCTTT.

This clonotype was recorded many times. The rearrangement joins TRBV20-1 to TRBJ1-1; a weak D match, TRBD1 (6 bases). Trimming pared 0 bases from V and 7 bases from J, leaving 15 bases between. Germline V lookup: CDR1 DFQATT, CDR2 SNEGSKA (reference sequence). This CDR3 spans 14 amino acids. The CDR3 region has the DNA TGCAGTGCTAGAGATCTTGGGACACTGGGTGAAGCTTTCTTT. Protein product: CSARDLGTLGEAFF.

In the case of this clonotype: This may be a read error: a much more frequent sequence differs by one nucleotide. This CDR3 is CASSQELAGRSYNEQLF. The CDR3 DNA follows: TGTGCCAGCAGCCAAGAGTTAGCGGGGCGCTCCTACAATGAGCAGCTCTTC. V usage is TRBV4-2 and J usage is TRBJ2-1, with TRBD2 identical over 8 bases. The CDR3 covers 17 residues. Germline lookup yields CDR1 LGHNA and CDR2 YNFKEQ.

As concerns this clonotype: As the CDR3 is not closed by the conserved phenylalanine or tryptophan, this likely results from a read error. The limits of the CDR3 on the DNA are not certain, so only TCRdb's listed CDR3 is given. The chain employs TRBV2 and TRBJ2-3; TRBD1 was called by the table and not checked on the DNA. The CDR3 length equals 14 residues, ends included. The germline gives CDR1 SNHLY, CDR2 FYNNEI. CDR3 sequence: CASSVTGDEQYFGP.

About this clonotype itself: A single base separates this from a much larger clone, so it may be a read error. This chain connects TRBV5-5 to TRBJ2-7, with TRBD1 as a possible D gene (6 bases). Trimming removed 5 bases at V and 4 bases at J, with 13 bases between. Per germline, CDR1 SGHKS and CDR2 YYEKEE (reference sequence). The CDR3 totals 13 residues. In DNA form, the CDR3 reads TGTGCCAGCAGTTGGGACATGGTATACGAGCAGTACTTC. This gives the protein CASSWDMVYEQYF.

This clonotype has only a few counts. The V and J genes are TRBV9 and TRBJ1-1; D might be TRBD1 (5 bases). Trimming took off 0 bases at V and 12 bases at J, with 15 bases between the two ends. CDR3 length: 13 amino acids. Germline assignment: CDR1 SGDLS and CDR2 YYNGEE. The CDR3 sequence is CASSVALRGRTFF. DNA of the CDR3: TGTGCCAGCAGCGTAGCTTTGAGGGGTAGGACTTTCTTT.

This clonotype came up many times. The genes are TRBV11-2 and TRBJ2-1; 12 nucleotides align to TRBD2. Trimming took 5 bases from V and 10 from J; bases not matched to a gene: 3. This CDR3 comprises 13 residues. CDR1 and CDR2 from the germline V gene are SGHAT and FQNNGV. The chain's CDR3 is CASSITSGREQFF. The CDR3 DNA sequence: TGTGCCAGCAGCATAACTAGCGGGAGGGAGCAGTTCTTC.

This clonotype is deemed medium-sized. The rearrangement uses TRBV9 and TRBJ2-1, with D uncertain. The CDR3 has 15 amino acids. Germline-derived CDR1 and CDR2 are SGDLS and YYNGEE. The ends were cut back, 0 bases at V and 4 bases at J, with 11 bases in the middle. The CDR3 sequence is CASSVEVWSYNEQFF. CDR3 nucleotides: TGTGCCAGCAGCGTAGAAGTTTGGAGTTACAATGAGCAGTTCTTC.

The chain carries TRBV7-9 and TRBJ2-3; either TRBD1 or TRBD2 may supply D (5 bases each). V lost 2 bases and J lost 3, with 12 bases in between. This CDR3 has 15 residues. CDR1 SEHNR and CDR2 FQNEAQ come from the germline V gene (reference sequence). This chain's CDR3 is CASSLMQGPTDTQYF. The CDR3 region has the DNA TGTGCCAGCAGCTTAATGCAGGGACCTACAGATACGCAGTATTTT.

This clonotype ranks as medium-sized (0.01 to 0.1%). V usage is TRBV20-1 and J usage is TRBJ2-7; D is possibly TRBD2 (6 bases). Trimming removed 3 bases at V and 3 bases at J, with 15 bases between. CDR1 and CDR2 from the germline V gene are DFQATT and SNEGSKA (reference sequence). CDR3 length: 14 amino acids. CDR3 amino acids: CSASPGRFGYEQYF. CDR3 DNA: TGCAGTGCTAGCCCGGGGAGGTTTGGCTACGAGCAGTACTTC.

This clonotype was seen repeatedly, ten times or more. This chain connects TRBV28 to TRBJ2-1, with 7 bases aligning to TRBD1. The V gene end was trimmed by 7 bases and the J gene end by 7 bases; junction bases not matched to a gene: 4. Germline CDR1 and CDR2: MDHEN and SYDVKM. The CDR3 covers 12 residues. The CDR3 region is CASTLQGNEQFF. DNA of the CDR3: TGTGCCAGCACCCTACAGGGGAATGAGCAGTTCTTC.

This clonotype was recorded at least ten times. The chain links TRBV11-3 to TRBJ2-5; possible D gene TRBD2, 6 bases. Germline CDR1 SGHNT, CDR2 YENEEA. There are 14 residues in the CDR3. The V end lost 5 bases, the J end lost 1 base, and 11 bases lay between the germline ends. CDR3 in DNA: TGTGCCAGCAGCCCCGGGACTTCCCAAGAGACCCAGTACTTC. It yields the protein CASSPGTSQETQYF.

The genes are TRBV7-6 and TRBJ2-5; TRBD1 is a possible D gene (7 bases). The CDR3 sequence is 15 residues long. CDR1 and CDR2 (germline): SGHVS, FNYEAQ. With 3 bases removed from V and 0 bases from J, the gap between germline ends came to 11 bases. In DNA form, the CDR3 reads TGTGCCAGCAGCTTCGTCAGGGGGGACCAAGAGACCCAGTACTTC. Its translation: CASSFVRGDQETQYF. Supplemented by reference TRBV7-6 and TRBJ2-5, the full variable domain reads GAGVSQSPRYKVTKRGQDVALRCDPISGHVSLYWYRQALGQGPEFLTYFNYEAQQDKSGLPNDRFSAERPEGSISTLTIQRTEQRDSAMYRCASSFVRGDQETQYFGPGTRLLVL.

By share, this clonotype ranks as medium-sized. This chain uses TRBV7-6 with TRBJ1-1; the D is unclear. The germline V and J ends were trimmed by 1 base and 2 bases, with 8 bases remaining between them. CDR3 length: 14 residues. The V gene's germline CDR1 is SGHVS and CDR2 FNYEAQ. The CDR3 sequence is CASSLEAVNTEAFF. The DNA of the CDR3 is TGTGCCAGCAGCTTAGAAGCAGTAAACACTGAAGCTTTCTTT.

The rearrangement joins TRBV28 to TRBJ1-5; TRBD1 might be the D (5 bases). The CDR3 sequence is 15 residues long. The germline V gene has CDR1 MDHEN and CDR2 SYDVKM. V was trimmed by 7 bases and J by 9 bases, leaving 22 bases between them. The CDR3 loop is CASIGGGEIISPQHF. In nucleotides, the CDR3 is TGTGCCAGCATTGGGGGAGGGGAGATAATTTCGCCCCAGCATTTT.

Concerning this clonotype itself: Because it lacks the conserved phenylalanine or tryptophan at the end, this CDR3 is likely a read error. It is unclear where the CDR3 begins or ends on the DNA, so no DNA is shown, and the CDR3 is as TCRdb lists it. The V call is TRBV6-2 or TRBV6-3, the J call TRBJ1-2; the DNA was not used to check the table's D call, TRBD1. The germline CDR1 and CDR2 sequences are MNHEY and SVGEGT. The CDR3 numbers 16 amino acids, ends counted. The CDR3 spells CASSNQDREWGGGYAL.

Points on this clonotype: A much larger clone differs from this one at a single base, so this may be a read error. The final CDR3 position lacks the conserved phenylalanine or tryptophan, pointing to a likely read error. The genes are TRBV2 and TRBJ1-2; the match to TRBD1 covers 9 bases. Losses at the gene ends were 5 bases for V and 7 bases for J; bases not matched to a gene: 11. CDR1 is SNHLY and CDR2 is FYNNEI in the germline V gene. This CDR3 comprises 15 residues. CDR3 in DNA: TGTGCCAGCAGTTTCGCCGGGACAGGGTTTCGTGGCTACACCTCC. Its protein is CASSFAGTGFRGYTS.

This clonotype was found a few times. Since the CDR3 does not end with the conserved phenylalanine or tryptophan, this likely comes from a read error. It is unclear where the CDR3 begins or ends on the DNA, so no DNA is shown, and the CDR3 is as TCRdb lists it. V gene TRBV24-1 combines with J gene TRBJ2-3; the table's D gene call, TRBD1, was not cross checked with the DNA. Germline-derived CDR1 and CDR2 are KGHDR and SFDVKD. Both ends counted, the CDR3 spans 14 residues. The CDR3 spells CATSGGGYEQYFGP.